A selection of T cell receptor beta chains follows, all from one sample in a study of T-cell memory formation after mild COVID-19. Using its own MiXCR run on the 5' RACE reads, TCRdb lists one record per CDR3 protein. This table holds around 340,000 distinct CDR3 sequences, 15% to 20% found once. Source material: PBMCs or a T cell subset sorted from them (not recorded which). The receptor set was obtained from a man aged 18 to 35 who had mild COVID-19 (a few samples of this study predate the infection). Cell type and time point are not known. Both conserved end residues are trimmed from each CDR3. Fields, in order: J gene, V gene, CDR3 protein.

TRBJ1-1,TRBV7-9,ASSSTGTGGKNTEAF
TRBJ2-3,TRBV12-3/TRBV12-4,ASGGAPDTQY
TRBJ2-3,TRBV6-2/TRBV6-3,ASRRPSGGSTDTQY
TRBJ2-7,TRBV3-1,ASSQTGGAYEQY
TRBJ2-3,TRBV11-2,ASSFGNTQY
TRBJ2-2,TRBV12-3/TRBV12-4,ASSTTGRTRRLF
TRBJ1-4,TRBV6-2/TRBV6-3,ASSQTLMEKLF
TRBJ1-2,TRBV6-6,ASSYEGMGGYT
TRBJ2-4,TRBV20-1,SARDIRGRNIQY
TRBJ2-3,TRBV5-1,ASSTDPQTYTDTQY